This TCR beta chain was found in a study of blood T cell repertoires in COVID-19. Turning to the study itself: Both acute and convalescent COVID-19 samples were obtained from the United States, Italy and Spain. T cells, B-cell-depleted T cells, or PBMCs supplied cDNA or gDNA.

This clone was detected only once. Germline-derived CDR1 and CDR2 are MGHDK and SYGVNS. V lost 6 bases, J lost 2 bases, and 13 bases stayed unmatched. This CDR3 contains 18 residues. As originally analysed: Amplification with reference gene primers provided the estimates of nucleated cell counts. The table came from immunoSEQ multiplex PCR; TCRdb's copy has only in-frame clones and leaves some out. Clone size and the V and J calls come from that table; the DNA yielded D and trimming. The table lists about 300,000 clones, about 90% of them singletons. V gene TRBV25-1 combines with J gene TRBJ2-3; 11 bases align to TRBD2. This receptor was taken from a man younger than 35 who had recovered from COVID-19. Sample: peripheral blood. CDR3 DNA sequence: TGTGCCAGCAGGGCCTTTAGCGGGGGGGCTGGATTCACAGATACGCAGTATTTT. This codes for CASRAFSGGAGFTDTQYF.